At least ten counts were recorded for the clone carrying this T cell receptor beta chain. V shed 5 bases, J shed 7 bases, and the junction held 10 bases outside the gene matches. Germline V gene sequence: CDR1 SGHVS, CDR2 FQNEAQ. CDR3 length: 14 amino acids. The sample comes from a study of prognosis after radiotherapy for stage I lung cancer. Amplification of TCR beta CDR3 from genomic DNA used two-round multiplex PCR. Each TRBV and TRBJ gene had its own primer in the first PCR round. TCRdb independently ran MiXCR on the multiplex PCR reads; one entry per CDR3 protein. Of more than 12,000 distinct CDR3 sequences listed, 30% to 40% were seen once; the top ten hold 41%.

Sequenced here: PBMCs, sampled before or after stereotactic body radiation therapy (not recorded which). The V gene is TRBV7-8, the J gene TRBJ1-2; TRBD1 matches at 7 bases. This receptor was identified in a donor over 45 with non-small cell lung cancer. The CDR3: CASSGETGQSGYTF. The CDR3, as DNA: TGTGCCAGCAGCGGAGAGACAGGGCAATCTGGCTACACCTTC.